The rows below give T cell receptor beta chains drawn from one sample of a study of CD8 T cells in Susac syndrome. TCRdb redid the calling of the immunoSEQ multiplex PCR reads with MiXCR, one entry per CDR3 protein. The sample records roughly 300,000 distinct CDR3 sequences, roughly 84% being singletons. Sequenced material: CD8+ T cells from PBMCs. The receptor source for this set is a human donor with multiple sclerosis. Each CDR3 is given with its conserved first and last residue. The D gene is left open where the match is weak. The listing skips clone size in some rows; elsewhere it reads once, few, many or a size class.

CDR3 length	clone size	V gene	D gene	J gene	CDR3 protein	CDR3 DNA
16	NA	TRBV4-2	NA	TRBJ2-7	CASSPPGFADSYEQYF	TGTGCCAGCAGCCCCCCCGGGTTTGCGGACTCCTACGAGCAGTACTTC
15	NA	TRBV13	NA	TRBJ1-1	CASSLAGESNTEAFF	TGTGCCAGCAGCTTAGCGGGTGAAAGTAACACTGAAGCTTTCTTT
13	NA	TRBV6-7	NA	TRBJ2-2	CASGPLRTGELFF	TGTGCCAGCGGACCACTCAGAACCGGGGAGCTGTTTTTT
15	NA	TRBV9	NA	TRBJ1-5	CASSVGDGSHQPQHF	TGTGCCAGCAGCGTAGGGGACGGATCCCATCAGCCCCAGCATTTT
18	NA	TRBV12-1	NA	TRBJ2-4	CASSSGLAGDQAKNIQYF	TGTGCCAGCAGCTCTGGACTAGCGGGAGACCAAGCCAAAAACATTCAGTACTTC
15	few	TRBV6-1	NA	TRBJ2-7	CAIRVTREGTYEQYF	TGTGCCATCAGGGTGACCCGCGAAGGAACCTACGAGCAGTACTTC
15	NA	TRBV6-6	NA	TRBJ2-5	CASSSVEELQETQYF	TGTGCCAGCAGTTCCGTTGAGGAGCTACAAGAGACCCAGTACTTC
14	NA	TRBV6-2/TRBV6-3	NA	TRBJ2-5	CASSLHPGEKTQYF	TGTGCCAGCAGTTTACATCCAGGGGAGAAGACCCAGTACTTC
14	once	TRBV27	NA	TRBJ2-7	CASRTTDRPYEQYF	TGTGCCAGCAGGACGACAGACCGACCCTACGAGCAGTACTTC
14	once	TRBV19	NA	TRBJ2-7	CASGMTAGPYEQYF	TGTGCCAGTGGTATGACGGCAGGGCCCTACGAGCAGTACTTC
17	NA	TRBV7-2	NA	TRBJ2-3	CASSYRPLASSTDTQYF	TGTGCCAGCAGTTATAGACCCCTAGCGTCTAGCACAGATACGCAGTATTTT
13	NA	TRBV3-1	NA	TRBJ1-5	CASSQAKEQPQHF	TGTGCCAGCAGCCAAGCAAAGGAACAGCCCCAGCATTTT
14	NA	TRBV20-1	TRBD1	TRBJ1-6	CSARGTGGASPLHF	TGCAGTGCTAGGGGGACAGGGGGCGCCTCACCCCTCCACTTT
13	NA	TRBV28	NA	TRBJ2-6	CAIQPTGANVLTF	TGTGCCATCCAACCGACTGGGGCCAACGTCCTGACTTTC
15	NA	TRBV4-2	NA	TRBJ2-1	CASSQDLGSYNEQFF	TGTGCCAGCAGCCAAGATCTGGGGTCCTACAATGAGCAGTTCTTC
15	NA	TRBV27	NA	TRBJ2-7	CASSLGGRATDEQYF	TGTGCCAGCAGTTTGGGGGGTAGGGCCACCGACGAGCAGTACTTC
15	few	TRBV9	TRBD2	TRBJ2-1	CASSPGLAGGNEQFF	TGTGCCAGCAGCCCCGGACTAGCGGGAGGGAATGAGCAGTTCTTC
13	NA	TRBV4-1	NA	TRBJ1-1	CASSQGQRTEAFF	TGCGCCAGCAGCCAAGGACAGCGCACTGAAGCTTTCTTT
14	NA	TRBV20-1	NA	TRBJ2-7	CSATPRDPSYEQYF	TGCAGTGCTACGCCCCGGGACCCATCCTACGAGCAGTACTTC
13	NA	TRBV25-1	NA	TRBJ2-1	CASSHQGYNEQFF	TGTGCCAGCAGTCATCAGGGATACAATGAGCAGTTCTTC
14	NA	TRBV11-2	NA	TRBJ2-1	CASGGALPYNEQFF	TGTGCCAGCGGAGGGGCCCTTCCTTACAATGAGCAGTTCTTC
13	NA	TRBV10-3	NA	TRBJ2-3	CAIHEQGTDTQYF	TGTGCCATCCACGAACAAGGCACAGATACGCAGTATTTT
17	once	TRBV4-2	NA	TRBJ2-1	CASSQGPILASNNEQFF	TGTGCCAGCAGCCAAGGTCCCATCCTAGCGTCCAACAATGAGCAGTTCTTC
14	NA	TRBV20-1	NA	TRBJ1-2	CSARDTGQSYGYTF	TGCAGTGCTAGAGATACAGGGCAAAGCTATGGCTACACCTTC
14	NA	TRBV6-2/TRBV6-3	TRBD2	TRBJ2-7	CASRNSGSRYEQYF	TGTGCCAGCAGGAATAGCGGGAGCCGGTACGAGCAGTACTTC
13	NA	TRBV11-2	NA	TRBJ2-7	CASGGVVSYEQYF	TGTGCCAGCGGGGGAGTAGTGTCCTACGAGCAGTACTTC
18	NA	TRBV7-2	TRBD2	TRBJ2-2	CASSLVAGDYEGTGELFF	TGTGCCAGCAGCTTAGTAGCGGGAGATTACGAGGGCACCGGGGAGCTGTTTTTT
15	NA	TRBV6-2/TRBV6-3	NA	TRBJ2-1	CASSYNGIPYNEQFF	TGTGCCAGCAGTTACAATGGAATTCCGTACAATGAGCAGTTCTTC
13	NA	TRBV30	NA	TRBJ1-1	CAWSPTVNTEAFF	TGTGCCTGGAGTCCTACGGTGAACACTGAAGCTTTCTTT
12	NA	TRBV7-9	NA	TRBJ1-2	CASLTPNYGYTF	TGTGCCAGCCTTACACCGAACTATGGCTACACCTTC
14	NA	TRBV7-9	NA	TRBJ2-1	CASSLFSDQNEQFF	TGTGCCAGCAGCTTATTTTCGGACCAAAATGAGCAGTTCTTC
16	once	TRBV5-1	NA	TRBJ1-5	CASSSLPEGGPQPQHF	TGCGCCAGCAGCTCACTTCCGGAGGGGGGGCCTCAGCCCCAGCATTTT
15	NA	TRBV18	TRBD1	TRBJ2-7	CASRPVGTADYEQYF	TGTGCCAGCCGACCCGTCGGGACAGCGGACTACGAGCAGTACTTC
13	NA	TRBV2	NA	TRBJ2-7	CASRPWTSYEQYF	TGTGCCAGCAGACCCTGGACTTCCTACGAGCAGTACTTC
17	NA	TRBV28	TRBD2	TRBJ2-5	CASSSKGLAGDPETQYF	TGTGCCAGCAGTTCCAAAGGACTAGCGGGAGACCCGGAGACCCAGTACTTC
16	NA	TRBV25-1	NA	TRBJ2-5	CASSEVLEGEGETQYF	TGTGCCAGCAGTGAAGTGTTGGAGGGGGAGGGAGAGACCCAGTACTTC
17	NA	TRBV27	TRBD2	TRBJ2-3	CASSLVLAGIGTDTQYF	TGTGCCAGCAGTTTAGTTTTAGCGGGCATCGGCACAGATACGCAGTATTTT
17	NA	TRBV7-9	TRBD2	TRBJ2-1	CASSLEIGGRAGNEQFF	TGTGCCAGCAGCTTAGAGATCGGCGGGAGGGCCGGGAATGAGCAGTTCTTC
18	NA	TRBV14	TRBD2	TRBJ2-7	CASSQGRGLAGYSYEQYF	TGTGCCAGCAGCCAGGGTCGGGGACTAGCTGGATACTCCTACGAGCAGTACTTC
13	NA	TRBV2	NA	TRBJ2-1	CATRESGLLEQFF	TGTGCCACCCGCGAGAGCGGGCTTCTTGAGCAGTTCTTC
14	NA	TRBV7-9	TRBD2	TRBJ2-7	CASSTSGSTYEQYF	TGTGCCAGCAGCACTAGCGGGTCGACCTACGAGCAGTACTTC
15	NA	TRBV24-1	NA	TRBJ1-1	CATSTSTVQNTEAFF	TGTGCCACTTCTACCTCGACAGTCCAGAACACTGAAGCTTTCTTT
14	few	TRBV12-5	NA	TRBJ2-3	CASALSGGADTQYF	TGTGCTAGTGCCCTCTCCGGGGGAGCAGATACGCAGTATTTT
16	NA	TRBV7-2	TRBD1	TRBJ2-7	CATPAPGTVANYEQYF	TGTGCCACCCCGGCCCCCGGGACAGTTGCAAACTACGAGCAGTACTTC
14	NA	TRBV7-9	TRBD2	TRBJ2-1	CASSAPGTNNEQFF	TGTGCCAGCAGCGCCCCCGGGACTAACAATGAGCAGTTCTTC
11	NA	TRBV7-9	NA	TRBJ2-7	CASSRGHEQYF	TGTGCCAGCAGCCGCGGCCACGAGCAGTACTTC
14	NA	TRBV27	TRBD1	TRBJ2-7	CASTSGTGANEQYF	TGTGCCAGCACCTCCGGGACAGGGGCAAACGAGCAGTACTTC
18	NA	TRBV19	NA	TRBJ1-2	CASSILPLLKGKGYGYTF	TGTGCCAGTAGTATACTACCCCTCTTAAAGGGGAAGGGCTATGGCTACACCTTC
15	NA	TRBV5-6	NA	TRBJ2-6	CASSLTGSRANVLTF	TGTGCCAGCAGCTTAACGGGATCTCGGGCCAACGTCCTGACTTTC
15	NA	TRBV7-9	NA	TRBJ1-4	CASRGPGFNFQKLFF	TGTGCCAGCAGGGGACCCGGATTTAATTTCCAAAAACTGTTTTTT